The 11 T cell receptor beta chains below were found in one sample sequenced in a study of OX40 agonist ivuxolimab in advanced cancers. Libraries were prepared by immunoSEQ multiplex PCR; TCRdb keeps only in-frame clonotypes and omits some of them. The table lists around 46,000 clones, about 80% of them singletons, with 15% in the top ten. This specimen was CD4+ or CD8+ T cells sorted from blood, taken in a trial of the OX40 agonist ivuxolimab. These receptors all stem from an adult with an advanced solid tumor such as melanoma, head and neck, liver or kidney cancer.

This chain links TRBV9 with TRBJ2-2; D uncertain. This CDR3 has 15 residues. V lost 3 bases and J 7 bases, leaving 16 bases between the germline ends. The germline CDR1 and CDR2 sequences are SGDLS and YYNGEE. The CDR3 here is CASSAPRVRHGELFF. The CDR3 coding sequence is TGTGCCAGCAGCGCCCCTAGGGTCAGGCACGGGGAGCTGTTTTTT.

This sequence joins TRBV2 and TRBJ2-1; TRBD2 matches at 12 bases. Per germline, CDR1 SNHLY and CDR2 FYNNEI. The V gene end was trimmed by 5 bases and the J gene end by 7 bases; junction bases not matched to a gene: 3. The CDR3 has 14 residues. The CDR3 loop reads CASSLAGGLNEQFF. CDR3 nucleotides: TGTGCCAGCAGTCTAGCGGGAGGGCTAAATGAGCAGTTCTTC.

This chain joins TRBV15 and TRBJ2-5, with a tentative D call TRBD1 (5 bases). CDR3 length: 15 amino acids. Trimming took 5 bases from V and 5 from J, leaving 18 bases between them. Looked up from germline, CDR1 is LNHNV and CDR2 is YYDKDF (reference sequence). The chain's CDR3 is CATSFETALGETQYF. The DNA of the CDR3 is TGTGCCACCAGCTTCGAGACAGCCTTGGGGGAGACCCAGTACTTC.

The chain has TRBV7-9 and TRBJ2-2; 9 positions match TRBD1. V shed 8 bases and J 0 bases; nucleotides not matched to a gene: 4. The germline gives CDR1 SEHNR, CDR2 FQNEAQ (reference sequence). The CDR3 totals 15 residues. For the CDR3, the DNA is TGTGCCAGCTCCCGGGACAGGGCGAACACCGGGGAGCTGTTTTTT. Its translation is CASSRDRANTGELFF.

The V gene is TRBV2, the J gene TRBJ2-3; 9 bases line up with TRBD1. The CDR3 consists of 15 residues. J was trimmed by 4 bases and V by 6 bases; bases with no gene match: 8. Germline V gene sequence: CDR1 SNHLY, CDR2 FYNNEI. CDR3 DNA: TGTGCCAGCAGCTACTACAGGGGGCGCCCAGATACGCAGTATTTT. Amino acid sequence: CASSYYRGRPDTQYF.

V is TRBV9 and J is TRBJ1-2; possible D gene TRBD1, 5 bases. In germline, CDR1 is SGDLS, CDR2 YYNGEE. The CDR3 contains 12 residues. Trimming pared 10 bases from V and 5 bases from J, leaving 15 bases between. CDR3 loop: CASNGAEYGYTF. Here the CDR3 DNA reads TGTGCCTCAAATGGGGCAGAGTATGGCTACACCTTC.

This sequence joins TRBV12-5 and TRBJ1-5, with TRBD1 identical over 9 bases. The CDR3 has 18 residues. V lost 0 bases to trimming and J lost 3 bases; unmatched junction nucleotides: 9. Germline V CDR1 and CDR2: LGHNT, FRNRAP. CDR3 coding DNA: TGTGCTAGTGGTTTGGTAATGACCGGGACAGGGACCAATCAGCCCCAGCATTTT. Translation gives CASGLVMTGTGTNQPQHF. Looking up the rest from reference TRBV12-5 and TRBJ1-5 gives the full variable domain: DARVTQTPRHKVTEMGQEVTMRCQPILGHNTVFWYRQTMMQGLELLAYFRNRAPLDDSGMPKDRFSAEMPDATLATLKIQPSEPRDSAVYFCASGLVMTGTGTNQPQHFGDGTRLSIL.

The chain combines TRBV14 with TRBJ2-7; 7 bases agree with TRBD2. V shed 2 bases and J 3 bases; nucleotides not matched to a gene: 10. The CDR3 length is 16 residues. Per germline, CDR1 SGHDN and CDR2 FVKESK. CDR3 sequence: CASSQLGGRGIYEQYF. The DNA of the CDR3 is TGTGCCAGCAGCCAATTGGGCGGGAGAGGGATCTACGAGCAGTACTTC.

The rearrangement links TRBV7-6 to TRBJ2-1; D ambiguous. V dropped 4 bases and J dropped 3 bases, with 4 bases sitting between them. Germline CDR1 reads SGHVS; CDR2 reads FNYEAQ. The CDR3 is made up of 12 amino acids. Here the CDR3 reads CASSSNYNEQFF. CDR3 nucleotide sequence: TGTGCCAGCAGCTCTAACTACAATGAGCAGTTCTTC.

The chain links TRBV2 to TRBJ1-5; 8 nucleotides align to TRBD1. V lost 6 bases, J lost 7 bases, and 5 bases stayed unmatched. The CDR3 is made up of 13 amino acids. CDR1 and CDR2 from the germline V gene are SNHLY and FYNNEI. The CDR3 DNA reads TGTGCCAGCAGGGCGACAGGGGACCAGCCCCAGCATTTT. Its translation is CASRATGDQPQHF.

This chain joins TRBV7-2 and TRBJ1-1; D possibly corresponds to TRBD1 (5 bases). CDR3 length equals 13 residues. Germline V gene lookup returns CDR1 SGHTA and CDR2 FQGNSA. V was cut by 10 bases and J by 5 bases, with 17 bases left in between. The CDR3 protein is CATRDPGRTEAFF. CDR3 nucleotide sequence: TGTGCCACCCGGGACCCGGGGCGGACTGAAGCTTTCTTT.